This TCR beta chain was recorded in a study of T cell clonality in common variable immunodeficiency. Some clones are missing from TCRdb's copy, which holds only in-frame ones; the method was immunoSEQ multiplex PCR. Listed for the sample are about 42,000 clones, none seen a single time. CDR3 length: 18 amino acids. The germline gives CDR1 KGHSH, CDR2 LQKENI. Deletions cut 3 bases from V and 5 bases from J, with 24 bases between. There are many counts of this clone. The CDR3 is cut off 3 residues early in the read; its end comes from the germline J gene. The sample taken for sequencing was peripheral blood mononuclear cells. The J gene is TRBJ2-3, the V gene TRBV18; TRBD2 is a possible D gene (5 bases). The receptor's source is a person between 18 and 69 years old in good health. The CDR3 bases that were read are TGTGCCAGCTCACCGACAACACGACGGTCCATCCGGGGAGATACG. Translating gives CASSPTTRRSIRGDT. The full CDR3 protein is CASSPTTRRSIRGDTQYF.